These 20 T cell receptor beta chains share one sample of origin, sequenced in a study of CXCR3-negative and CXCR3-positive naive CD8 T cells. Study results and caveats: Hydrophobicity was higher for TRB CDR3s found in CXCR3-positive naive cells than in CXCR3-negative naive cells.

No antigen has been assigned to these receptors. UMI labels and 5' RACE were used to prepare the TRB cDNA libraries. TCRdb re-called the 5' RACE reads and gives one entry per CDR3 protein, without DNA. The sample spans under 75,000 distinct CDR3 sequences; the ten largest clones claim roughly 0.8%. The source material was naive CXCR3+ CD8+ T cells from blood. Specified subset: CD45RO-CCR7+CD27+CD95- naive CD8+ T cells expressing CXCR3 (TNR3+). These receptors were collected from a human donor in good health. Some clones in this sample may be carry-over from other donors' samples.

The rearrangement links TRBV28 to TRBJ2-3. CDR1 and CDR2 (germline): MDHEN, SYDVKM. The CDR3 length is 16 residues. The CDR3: CASSSRLLPDTDTQYF.

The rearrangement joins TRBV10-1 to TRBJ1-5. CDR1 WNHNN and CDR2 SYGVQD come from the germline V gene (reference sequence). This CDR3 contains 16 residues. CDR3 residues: CASSERRTLSNQPQHF.

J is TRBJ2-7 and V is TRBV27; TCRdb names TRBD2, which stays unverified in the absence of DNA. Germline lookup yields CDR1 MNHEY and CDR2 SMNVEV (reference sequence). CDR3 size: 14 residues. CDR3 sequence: CASSEGGLSYEQYF.

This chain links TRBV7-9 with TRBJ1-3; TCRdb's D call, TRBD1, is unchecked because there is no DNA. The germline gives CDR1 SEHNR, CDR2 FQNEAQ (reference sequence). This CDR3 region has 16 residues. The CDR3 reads CASRRPGQDSGNTIYF. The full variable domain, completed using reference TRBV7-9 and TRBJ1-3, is DTGVSQNPRHKITKRGQNVTFRCDPISEHNRLYWYRQTLGQGPEFLTYFQNEAQLEKSRLLSDRFSAERPKGSFSTLEIQRTEQGDSAMYLCASRRPGQDSGNTIYFGEGSWLTVV.

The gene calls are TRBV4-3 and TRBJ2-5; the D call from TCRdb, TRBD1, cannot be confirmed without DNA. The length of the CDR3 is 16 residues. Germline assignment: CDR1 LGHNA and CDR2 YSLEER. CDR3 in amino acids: CASSQDLPDRRSTQYF.

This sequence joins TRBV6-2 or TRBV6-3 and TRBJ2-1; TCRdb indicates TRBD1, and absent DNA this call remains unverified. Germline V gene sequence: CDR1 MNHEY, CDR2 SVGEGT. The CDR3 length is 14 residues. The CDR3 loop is CASSPGLGYNEQFF.

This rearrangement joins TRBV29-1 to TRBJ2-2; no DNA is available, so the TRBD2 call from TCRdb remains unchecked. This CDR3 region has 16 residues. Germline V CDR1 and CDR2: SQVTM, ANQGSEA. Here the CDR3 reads CSAEPLTSAYTGELFF.

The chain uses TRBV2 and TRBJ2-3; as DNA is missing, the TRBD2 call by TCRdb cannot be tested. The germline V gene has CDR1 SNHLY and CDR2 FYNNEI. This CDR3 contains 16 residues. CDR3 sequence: CASSVKLVGAPDTQYF.

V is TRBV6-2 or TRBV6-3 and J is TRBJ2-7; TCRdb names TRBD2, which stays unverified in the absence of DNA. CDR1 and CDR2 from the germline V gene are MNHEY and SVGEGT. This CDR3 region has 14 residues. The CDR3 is CASTATYSSYEQYF.

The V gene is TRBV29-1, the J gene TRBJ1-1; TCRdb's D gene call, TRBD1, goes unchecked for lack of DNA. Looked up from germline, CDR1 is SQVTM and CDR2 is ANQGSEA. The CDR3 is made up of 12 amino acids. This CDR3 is CSVYAGGTEAFF.

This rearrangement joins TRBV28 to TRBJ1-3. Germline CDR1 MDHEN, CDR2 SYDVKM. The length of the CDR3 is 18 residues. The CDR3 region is CASSFRAYQPISGNTIYF.

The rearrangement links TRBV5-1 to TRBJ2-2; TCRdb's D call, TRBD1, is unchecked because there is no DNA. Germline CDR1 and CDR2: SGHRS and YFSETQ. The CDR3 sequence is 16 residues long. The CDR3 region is CASSFNSGTGNGELFF.

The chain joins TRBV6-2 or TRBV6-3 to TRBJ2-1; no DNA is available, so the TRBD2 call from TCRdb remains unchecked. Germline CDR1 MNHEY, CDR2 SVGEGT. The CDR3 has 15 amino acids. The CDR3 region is CASSSSGLFNNEQFF.

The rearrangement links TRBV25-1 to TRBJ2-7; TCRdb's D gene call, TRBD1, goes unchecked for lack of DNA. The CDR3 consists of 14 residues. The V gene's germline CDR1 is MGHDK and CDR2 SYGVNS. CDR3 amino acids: CASSDGGVAYEQYF.

The CDR3 reads CASSYYGISYEQYF. The genes are TRBV6-6 and TRBJ2-7. CDR1 MNHNY and CDR2 SVGAGI come from the germline V gene (reference sequence). The CDR3 has 14 residues.

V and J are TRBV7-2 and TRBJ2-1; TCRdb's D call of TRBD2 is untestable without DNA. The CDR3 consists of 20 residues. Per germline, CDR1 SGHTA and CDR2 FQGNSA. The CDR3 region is CASTLSGALGTRVWYNEQFF.

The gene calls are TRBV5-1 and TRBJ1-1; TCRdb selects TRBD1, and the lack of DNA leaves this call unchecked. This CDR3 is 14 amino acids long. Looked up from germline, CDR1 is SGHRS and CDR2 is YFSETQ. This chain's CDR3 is CASTPDREDPEAFF.

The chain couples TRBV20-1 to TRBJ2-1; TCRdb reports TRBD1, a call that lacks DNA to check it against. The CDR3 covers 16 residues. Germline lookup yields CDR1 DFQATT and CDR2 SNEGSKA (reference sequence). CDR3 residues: CSARWSAGISYNEQFF.

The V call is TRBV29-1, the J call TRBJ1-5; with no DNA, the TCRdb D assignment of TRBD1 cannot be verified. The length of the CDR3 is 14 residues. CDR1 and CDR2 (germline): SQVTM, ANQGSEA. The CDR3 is CSVMGSGLNQPQHF.

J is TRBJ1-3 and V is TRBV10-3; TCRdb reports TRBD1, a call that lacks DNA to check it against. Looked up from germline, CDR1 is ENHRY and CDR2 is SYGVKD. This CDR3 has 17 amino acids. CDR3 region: CAISEHGTAYSGNTIYF.